These T cell receptor beta chains were read from a single sample in a study of blood T cell repertoires in COVID-19. The data were produced by immunoSEQ multiplex PCR, yet TCRdb's version contains in-frame clones alone and is incomplete. The table has tens of thousands of clones, roughly four fifths seen once. Source material: peripheral blood. These receptors came from a human donor in a cohort sampled during active COVID-19. The CDR3 runs from the conserved cysteine through the conserved F or W. D genes are given only for firm matches. Size is omitted from some rows. Given values are once, few, many or a class for expanded clones.

v_gene: TRBV6-1
abundance: NA
j_gene: TRBJ2-2
d_gene: NA
CDR3aa: CASSEWRTGELFF
CDR3nt: TGTGCCAGCAGTGAATGGAGAACCGGGGAGCTGTTTTTT

v_gene: TRBV6-5
abundance: NA
j_gene: TRBJ1-2
d_gene: TRBD1
CDR3aa: CASRKKQGSNYGYTF
CDR3nt: TGTGCCAGCAGAAAAAAACAGGGGAGTAACTATGGCTACACCTTC

v_gene: TRBV4-1
abundance: NA
j_gene: TRBJ2-2
d_gene: NA
CDR3aa: CASSQDRRRGPGELFF
CDR3nt: TGCGCCAGCAGCCAAGATCGGCGGCGAGGCCCCGGGGAGCTGTTTTTT

v_gene: TRBV5-1
abundance: once
j_gene: TRBJ1-1
d_gene: TRBD1
CDR3aa: CASSPRDRANTEAFF
CDR3nt: TGCGCCAGCAGCCCCCGGGACAGGGCGAACACTGAAGCTTTCTTT

v_gene: TRBV30
abundance: NA
j_gene: TRBJ2-2
d_gene: NA
CDR3aa: CAWSRSSRAGELFF
CDR3nt: TGTGCCTGGAGTAGGTCCTCACGGGCCGGGGAGCTGTTTTTT

v_gene: TRBV2
abundance: NA
j_gene: TRBJ2-3
d_gene: NA
CDR3aa: CASRASSSTDTQYF
CDR3nt: TGTGCCAGCAGGGCCTCTTCATCCACAGATACGCAGTATTTT

v_gene: TRBV11-2
abundance: NA
j_gene: TRBJ1-4
d_gene: NA
CDR3aa: CASGPSPTNEKLFF
CDR3nt: TGTGCCAGCGGCCCTAGCCCCACTAATGAAAAACTGTTTTTT

v_gene: TRBV5-3
abundance: many
j_gene: TRBJ1-2
d_gene: NA
CDR3aa: CARSLRERPNYGYTF
CDR3nt: TGTGCCAGAAGCCTCCGGGAGCGGCCTAACTATGGCTACACCTTC

v_gene: TRBV19
abundance: NA
j_gene: TRBJ2-7
d_gene: TRBD1
CDR3aa: CASSLKTGSTYEQYF
CDR3nt: TGTGCCAGTAGTTTAAAGACAGGGTCCACCTACGAGCAGTACTTC

v_gene: TRBV4-1
abundance: NA
j_gene: TRBJ2-7
d_gene: TRBD2
CDR3aa: CASSQTSAILSYEQYF
CDR3nt: TGCGCCAGCAGCCAGACTAGCGCCATCCTCTCCTACGAGCAGTACTTC

v_gene: TRBV19
abundance: NA
j_gene: TRBJ2-5
d_gene: NA
CDR3aa: CASRGSETQYF
CDR3nt: TGTGCCAGTCGGGGTTCAGAGACCCAGTACTTC

v_gene: TRBV7-2
abundance: NA
j_gene: TRBJ1-2
d_gene: TRBD1
CDR3aa: CASSNRTGGKGYTF
CDR3nt: TGTGCCAGCAGCAACCGGACAGGGGGCAAAGGCTACACCTTC

v_gene: TRBV4-2
abundance: NA
j_gene: TRBJ1-1
d_gene: NA
CDR3aa: CASSLSLGFSTEAFF
CDR3nt: TGTGCCAGCAGTCTGTCCCTTGGCTTTTCCACTGAAGCTTTCTTT

v_gene: TRBV4-2
abundance: once
j_gene: TRBJ2-5
d_gene: TRBD2
CDR3aa: CASSQKDGGVIAGPQETQYF
CDR3nt: TGTGCCAGCAGCCAAAAAGATGGGGGGGTGATAGCGGGGCCCCAAGAGACCCAGTACTTC

v_gene: TRBV19
abundance: NA
j_gene: TRBJ1-1
d_gene: NA
CDR3aa: CASSIDGATEAFF
CDR3nt: TGTGCCAGTAGTATAGATGGGGCCACTGAAGCTTTCTTT

v_gene: TRBV7-9
abundance: NA
j_gene: TRBJ1-1
d_gene: NA
CDR3aa: CASSLGREAFF
CDR3nt: TGTGCCAGCAGCTTAGGCAGGGAAGCTTTCTTT

v_gene: TRBV9
abundance: NA
j_gene: TRBJ1-1
d_gene: NA
CDR3aa: CASSVERGLNTEAFF
CDR3nt: TGTGCCAGCAGCGTAGAGCGGGGTTTGAACACTGAAGCTTTCTTT

v_gene: TRBV4-2
abundance: NA
j_gene: TRBJ2-7
d_gene: NA
CDR3aa: CASSPPSSYEQYF
CDR3nt: TGTGCCAGCAGCCCACCTAGCTCCTACGAGCAGTACTTC

v_gene: TRBV5-1
abundance: few
j_gene: TRBJ2-7
d_gene: TRBD1
CDR3aa: CASSRQGNEQYF
CDR3nt: TGCGCCAGCAGCCGACAGGGGAACGAGCAGTACTTC

v_gene: TRBV6-2/TRBV6-3
abundance: NA
j_gene: TRBJ2-7
d_gene: TRBD1
CDR3aa: CASSYLIGQGQDEQYF
CDR3nt: TGTGCCAGCAGTTACTTGATAGGACAGGGTCAAGACGAGCAGTACTTC

v_gene: TRBV4-1
abundance: once
j_gene: TRBJ1-4
d_gene: NA
CDR3aa: CASRQIGANEKLFF
CDR3nt: TGCGCCAGCAGACAGATCGGGGCTAATGAAAAACTGTTTTTT

v_gene: TRBV13
abundance: once
j_gene: TRBJ2-1
d_gene: TRBD1
CDR3aa: CASKGQGVENEQFF
CDR3nt: TGTGCCAGCAAGGGACAGGGGGTAGAGAATGAGCAGTTCTTC

v_gene: TRBV5-1
abundance: once
j_gene: TRBJ2-3
d_gene: TRBD2
CDR3aa: CASRDSGGLTDTQYF
CDR3nt: TGCGCCAGCAGGGATAGCGGGGGGCTCACAGATACGCAGTATTTT

v_gene: TRBV19
abundance: NA
j_gene: TRBJ2-6
d_gene: NA
CDR3aa: CASSMTGPGANVLTF
CDR3nt: TGTGCCAGTAGTATGACAGGTCCTGGGGCCAACGTCCTGACTTTC

v_gene: TRBV7-2
abundance: few
j_gene: TRBJ1-5
d_gene: NA
CDR3aa: CASSPSAGSNQPQHF
CDR3nt: TGTGCCAGCAGCCCGAGCGCTGGTAGCAATCAGCCCCAGCATTTT

v_gene: TRBV5-6
abundance: NA
j_gene: TRBJ1-1
d_gene: NA
CDR3aa: CASSFRSGRGTEAFF
CDR3nt: TGTGCCAGCAGCTTCAGATCTGGAAGGGGCACTGAAGCTTTCTTT

v_gene: TRBV5-4
abundance: NA
j_gene: TRBJ2-7
d_gene: TRBD2
CDR3aa: CATGGGLSYEQYF
CDR3nt: TGTGCCACCGGGGGGGGGCTGTCCTACGAGCAGTACTTC

v_gene: TRBV6-2/TRBV6-3
abundance: NA
j_gene: TRBJ2-3
d_gene: TRBD2
CDR3aa: CASSQRGGIPDTQYF
CDR3nt: TGTGCCAGCAGCCAGCGGGGGGGCATTCCAGATACGCAGTATTTT

v_gene: TRBV13
abundance: NA
j_gene: TRBJ2-3
d_gene: TRBD2
CDR3aa: CASSPGLAYTDTQYF
CDR3nt: TGTGCCAGCAGCCCGGGACTAGCGTACACAGATACGCAGTATTTT

v_gene: TRBV28
abundance: NA
j_gene: TRBJ1-1
d_gene: NA
CDR3aa: CASSPALSTEAFF
CDR3nt: TGTGCCAGCAGCCCCGCTCTGAGCACTGAAGCTTTCTTT

v_gene: TRBV28
abundance: NA
j_gene: TRBJ1-4
d_gene: TRBD1
CDR3aa: CASSPGTGTGEKLFF
CDR3nt: TGTGCCAGCAGCCCAGGGACAGGGACAGGTGAAAAACTGTTTTTT

v_gene: TRBV27
abundance: NA
j_gene: TRBJ1-5
d_gene: TRBD1
CDR3aa: CASSLSGQHQPQHF
CDR3nt: TGTGCCAGCAGTTTATCGGGACAGCATCAGCCCCAGCATTTT

v_gene: TRBV7-3
abundance: once
j_gene: TRBJ2-5
d_gene: TRBD2
CDR3aa: CASSVSGGALETQYF
CDR3nt: TGTGCCAGCAGTGTAAGCGGGGGGGCCTTGGAGACCCAGTACTTC

v_gene: TRBV2
abundance: NA
j_gene: TRBJ1-2
d_gene: TRBD1
CDR3aa: CASRFSGTGKDYGYTF
CDR3nt: TGTGCCAGCAGATTTTCCGGGACAGGGAAGGACTATGGCTACACCTTC

v_gene: TRBV11-2
abundance: NA
j_gene: TRBJ2-1
d_gene: NA
CDR3aa: CASARSGEQFF
CDR3nt: TGTGCCAGCGCCCGATCGGGTGAGCAGTTCTTC

v_gene: TRBV7-8
abundance: NA
j_gene: TRBJ2-7
d_gene: TRBD1
CDR3aa: CASSQETGANEQYF
CDR3nt: TGTGCCAGCAGCCAAGAAACAGGGGCCAACGAGCAGTACTTC

v_gene: TRBV6-5
abundance: NA
j_gene: TRBJ1-2
d_gene: NA
CDR3aa: CASSRDSTYGYTF
CDR3nt: TGTGCCAGCAGTCGAGACAGTACCTATGGCTACACCTTC

v_gene: TRBV28
abundance: NA
j_gene: TRBJ2-7
d_gene: TRBD2
CDR3aa: CASSSRGGRALTSSYEQYF
CDR3nt: TGTGCCAGCAGTTCCCGTGGGGGGAGGGCCCTTACTAGCTCCTACGAGCAGTACTTC

v_gene: TRBV28
abundance: NA
j_gene: TRBJ1-1
d_gene: NA
CDR3aa: CASKGRGSGNTEAFF
CDR3nt: TGTGCCAGCAAAGGACGGGGATCAGGGAACACTGAAGCTTTCTTT

v_gene: TRBV2
abundance: NA
j_gene: TRBJ1-3
d_gene: NA
CDR3aa: CASSEAVGGPRLWNTIYF
CDR3nt: TGTGCCAGCAGTGAAGCGGTGGGGGGGCCGCGGCTTTGGAACACCATATATTTT

v_gene: TRBV28
abundance: NA
j_gene: TRBJ2-2
d_gene: NA
CDR3aa: CASSPPITGELFF
CDR3nt: TGTGCCAGCAGCCCCCCAATCACCGGGGAGCTGTTTTTT

v_gene: TRBV24-1
abundance: NA
j_gene: TRBJ2-6
d_gene: TRBD2
CDR3aa: CATSEKGGANSGANVLTF
CDR3nt: TGTGCCACCAGTGAAAAGGGAGGGGCGAACTCTGGGGCCAACGTCCTGACTTTC

v_gene: TRBV29-1
abundance: NA
j_gene: TRBJ2-1
d_gene: TRBD2
CDR3aa: CSVAAGGGRNEQFF
CDR3nt: TGCAGCGTTGCGGCGGGAGGGGGTAGAAATGAGCAGTTCTTC

v_gene: TRBV24-1
abundance: NA
j_gene: TRBJ2-3
d_gene: TRBD2
CDR3aa: CATSDYRLAGADTQYF
CDR3nt: TGTGCCACCAGTGATTACAGACTAGCGGGGGCAGATACGCAGTATTTT

v_gene: TRBV29-1
abundance: NA
j_gene: TRBJ2-1
d_gene: TRBD1
CDR3aa: CSVKPGQGYNEQFF
CDR3nt: TGCAGCGTAAAGCCGGGACAGGGATACAATGAGCAGTTCTTC

v_gene: TRBV5-6
abundance: NA
j_gene: TRBJ1-2
d_gene: NA
CDR3aa: CASSFQVETRDYLDGYTF
CDR3nt: TGTGCCAGCAGCTTCCAGGTGGAGACAAGGGACTATTTGGATGGCTACACCTTC

v_gene: TRBV6-2/TRBV6-3
abundance: NA
j_gene: TRBJ1-2
d_gene: NA
CDR3aa: CASSQGNYGYTF
CDR3nt: TGTGCCAGCAGTCAGGGGAACTATGGCTACACCTTC